This is a list of T cell receptor beta chains from one sample in a study of OX40 agonist ivuxolimab in advanced cancers. Measured with immunoSEQ multiplex PCR; TCRdb has only the in-frame clones, and not every one. Seen here are fewer than 70,000 clones, about 79% observed once, and the top ten hold roughly 1.6%. The sample was CD4+ or CD8+ T cells sorted from blood, taken in a trial of the OX40 agonist ivuxolimab. These receptors all come from an adult with an advanced solid tumor such as melanoma, head and neck, liver or kidney cancer. Both conserved end residues are part of each CDR3. The D gene is left open where the match is weak. Clone size is given for some rows only: seen once, a few or many times, or a class if the clone is expanded.

d_gene: .
len: 15
v_gene: TRBV6-6
j_gene: TRBJ1-3
abundance: .
CDR3aa: CASSSSRGRGNTIYF
CDR3nt: TGTGCCAGCAGTTCCTCCCGGGGCCGGGGAAACACCATATATTTT

d_gene: .
len: 16
v_gene: TRBV25-1
j_gene: TRBJ2-7
abundance: .
CDR3aa: CASSESWFGNHYEQYF
CDR3nt: TGTGCCAGCAGTGAATCTTGGTTCGGGAACCACTACGAGCAGTACTTC

d_gene: TRBD2
len: 15
v_gene: TRBV7-9
j_gene: TRBJ2-1
abundance: .
CDR3aa: CASSFSGGKGNEQFF
CDR3nt: TGTGCCAGCAGCTTTAGCGGGGGAAAGGGGAATGAGCAGTTCTTC

d_gene: TRBD2
len: 16
v_gene: TRBV27
j_gene: TRBJ2-7
abundance: once
CDR3aa: CASRPLGSGSSYEQYF
CDR3nt: TGTGCCAGCCGGCCCCTTGGTAGCGGGAGCTCCTACGAGCAGTACTTC

d_gene: .
len: 13
v_gene: TRBV7-2
j_gene: TRBJ2-7
abundance: .
CDR3aa: CASSSETSGEQYF
CDR3nt: TGTGCCAGCAGCTCAGAAACGAGTGGCGAGCAGTACTTC

d_gene: .
len: 14
v_gene: TRBV2
j_gene: TRBJ1-3
abundance: .
CDR3aa: CASSSISRGNTIYF
CDR3nt: TGTGCCAGCAGTTCAATCTCTAGGGGAAACACCATATATTTT

d_gene: .
len: 16
v_gene: TRBV14
j_gene: TRBJ1-3
abundance: .
CDR3aa: CAGSQHLTGTGNTIYF
CDR3nt: TGTGCCGGCAGCCAACACCTTACAGGGACTGGAAACACCATATATTTT

d_gene: TRBD2
len: 15
v_gene: TRBV6-6
j_gene: TRBJ2-5
abundance: .
CDR3aa: CASSYPGTSKKTQYF
CDR3nt: TGTGCCAGCAGTTATCCCGGGACTAGCAAAAAGACCCAGTACTTC

d_gene: .
len: 13
v_gene: TRBV5-8
j_gene: TRBJ2-7
abundance: .
CDR3aa: CASSLAGADEQYF
CDR3nt: TGTGCCAGCAGCTTGGCAGGGGCGGACGAGCAGTACTTC

d_gene: .
len: 13
v_gene: TRBV2
j_gene: TRBJ2-1
abundance: .
CDR3aa: CASTLVTLNEQFF
CDR3nt: TGTGCCAGCACCCTTGTAACTCTCAATGAGCAGTTCTTC

d_gene: .
len: 15
v_gene: TRBV18
j_gene: TRBJ2-7
abundance: .
CDR3aa: CASSPAGSGPYEQYF
CDR3nt: TGTGCCAGCTCACCAGCGGGTAGCGGTCCCTACGAGCAGTACTTC

d_gene: .
len: 15
v_gene: TRBV6-4
j_gene: TRBJ2-1
abundance: .
CDR3aa: CASSDSAGRANEQFF
CDR3nt: TGTGCCAGCAGTGACTCGGCAGGGCGGGCCAATGAGCAGTTCTTC

d_gene: .
len: 12
v_gene: TRBV29-1
j_gene: TRBJ2-1
abundance: .
CDR3aa: CSGQTYYNEQFF
CDR3nt: TGCAGCGGCCAGACTTACTACAATGAGCAGTTCTTC

d_gene: TRBD2
len: 15
v_gene: TRBV25-1
j_gene: TRBJ2-3
abundance: .
CDR3aa: CASSDSGRAGDTQYF
CDR3nt: TGTGCCAGCAGTGATAGCGGGAGGGCTGGAGATACGCAGTATTTT

d_gene: .
len: 16
v_gene: TRBV2
j_gene: TRBJ2-2
abundance: .
CDR3aa: CASSAFEATHTGELFF
CDR3nt: TGTGCCAGCAGTGCGTTCGAGGCAACCCATACCGGGGAGCTGTTTTTT

d_gene: TRBD1
len: 15
v_gene: TRBV5-1
j_gene: TRBJ2-7
abundance: .
CDR3aa: CASSLEGTGFYEQYF
CDR3nt: TGCGCCAGCAGCTTGGAGGGGACAGGGTTTTACGAGCAGTACTTC

d_gene: .
len: 14
v_gene: TRBV11-2
j_gene: TRBJ2-3
abundance: .
CDR3aa: CASSFGGGTDTQYF
CDR3nt: TGTGCCAGCAGCTTTGGTGGTGGGACAGATACGCAGTATTTT

d_gene: TRBD2
len: 16
v_gene: TRBV11-3
j_gene: TRBJ2-3
abundance: .
CDR3aa: CASSLGVSGSVDTQYF
CDR3nt: TGTGCCAGCAGCTTAGGCGTTAGCGGGAGTGTAGATACGCAGTATTTT

d_gene: .
len: 15
v_gene: TRBV4-3
j_gene: TRBJ1-1
abundance: .
CDR3aa: CASSQDQLGGAEAFF
CDR3nt: TGCGCCAGCAGCCAAGACCAGTTGGGCGGAGCTGAAGCTTTCTTT

d_gene: .
len: 13
v_gene: TRBV29-1
j_gene: TRBJ2-7
abundance: .
CDR3aa: CSVAHEYGNEQYF
CDR3nt: TGCAGCGTTGCTCACGAGTATGGGAACGAGCAGTACTTC

d_gene: .
len: 14
v_gene: TRBV5-4
j_gene: TRBJ1-1
abundance: .
CDR3aa: CACTSIGLNTEAFF
CDR3nt: TGTGCCTGTACATCTATCGGATTGAACACTGAAGCTTTCTTT

d_gene: .
len: 16
v_gene: TRBV5-4
j_gene: TRBJ2-7
abundance: .
CDR3aa: CASSGGRPISSYEQYF
CDR3nt: TGTGCCAGCAGCGGGGGACGACCTATAAGCTCCTACGAGCAGTACTTC

d_gene: .
len: 13
v_gene: TRBV18
j_gene: TRBJ1-1
abundance: .
CDR3aa: CASSPLSTTEAFF
CDR3nt: TGTGCCAGCTCACCACTAAGCACGACTGAAGCTTTCTTT

d_gene: .
len: 13
v_gene: TRBV2
j_gene: TRBJ2-5
abundance: .
CDR3aa: CASSADSKETQYF
CDR3nt: TGTGCCAGCAGTGCGGACTCCAAAGAGACCCAGTACTTC

d_gene: .
len: 15
v_gene: TRBV7-7
j_gene: TRBJ2-5
abundance: .
CDR3aa: CASSLGRQGGETQYF
CDR3nt: TGTGCCAGCAGCCTAGGGCGGCAGGGCGGAGAGACCCAGTACTTC

d_gene: .
len: 12
v_gene: TRBV6-5
j_gene: TRBJ1-3
abundance: many
CDR3aa: CASRDRGNTIYF
CDR3nt: TGTGCCAGCAGGGATCGCGGAAACACCATATATTTT

d_gene: .
len: 15
v_gene: TRBV6-6
j_gene: TRBJ2-2
abundance: .
CDR3aa: CASSRAELNTGELFF
CDR3nt: TGTGCCAGCTCCCGAGCGGAGCTTAACACCGGGGAGCTGTTTTTT

d_gene: TRBD2
len: 15
v_gene: TRBV9
j_gene: TRBJ2-7
abundance: .
CDR3aa: CASSVVASGSYEQYF
CDR3nt: TGTGCCAGCAGCGTAGTGGCTAGCGGCTCCTACGAGCAGTACTTC

d_gene: .
len: 14
v_gene: TRBV27
j_gene: TRBJ2-5
abundance: .
CDR3aa: CASSLTPTQETQYF
CDR3nt: TGTGCCAGCAGTTTGACACCAACCCAAGAGACCCAGTACTTC

d_gene: .
len: 12
v_gene: TRBV28
j_gene: TRBJ1-2
abundance: .
CDR3aa: CASSLYRDGYTF
CDR3nt: TGTGCCAGCAGTTTATACAGGGATGGCTACACCTTC

d_gene: .
len: 15
v_gene: TRBV5-4
j_gene: TRBJ2-2
abundance: .
CDR3aa: CASSGPKGSTGELFF
CDR3nt: TGTGCCAGCAGCGGCCCGAAGGGGTCCACCGGGGAGCTGTTTTTT

d_gene: .
len: 13
v_gene: TRBV6-1
j_gene: TRBJ1-5
abundance: .
CDR3aa: CASSVTGDQPQHF
CDR3nt: TGTGCCAGCAGTGTGACGGGTGATCAGCCCCAGCATTTT

d_gene: .
len: 16
v_gene: TRBV9
j_gene: TRBJ2-1
abundance: .
CDR3aa: CASSLTGGGSYNEQFF
CDR3nt: TGTGCCAGCAGCTTAACGGGTGGGGGTTCCTACAATGAGCAGTTCTTC

d_gene: TRBD1
len: 20
v_gene: TRBV14
j_gene: TRBJ1-5
abundance: .
CDR3aa: CASSQDYRTGGRKSNQPQHF
CDR3nt: TGTGCCAGCAGCCAAGATTATCGGACAGGGGGCAGGAAGAGCAATCAGCCCCAGCATTTT

d_gene: TRBD1
len: 13
v_gene: TRBV5-1
j_gene: TRBJ1-2
abundance: .
CDR3aa: CASSSQGTGGYTF
CDR3nt: TGCGCCAGCAGCTCACAGGGGACCGGTGGCTACACCTTC

d_gene: .
len: 14
v_gene: TRBV19
j_gene: TRBJ1-2
abundance: .
CDR3aa: CASSMSGRAFGYTF
CDR3nt: TGTGCCAGTAGTATGTCGGGCAGGGCTTTCGGCTACACCTTC

d_gene: .
len: 13
v_gene: TRBV28
j_gene: TRBJ2-3
abundance: .
CDR3aa: CASRERTPDTQYF
CDR3nt: TGTGCCAGCAGAGAAAGGACACCAGATACGCAGTATTTT

d_gene: TRBD2
len: 16
v_gene: TRBV11-3
j_gene: TRBJ2-1
abundance: .
CDR3aa: CASSEGLAGGNNEQFF
CDR3nt: TGTGCCAGCAGCGAGGGGCTAGCGGGAGGAAACAATGAGCAGTTCTTC

d_gene: TRBD1
len: 13
v_gene: TRBV28
j_gene: TRBJ1-1
abundance: .
CDR3aa: CASTRTGGTEAFF
CDR3nt: TGTGCCAGCACCCGGACAGGGGGCACTGAAGCTTTCTTT

d_gene: .
len: 13
v_gene: TRBV19
j_gene: TRBJ2-3
abundance: .
CDR3aa: CASSIGGEDTQYF
CDR3nt: TGTGCCAGTAGTATCGGAGGGGAAGATACGCAGTATTTT

d_gene: .
len: 14
v_gene: TRBV7-9
j_gene: TRBJ1-4
abundance: .
CDR3aa: CASSFGATNEKLFF
CDR3nt: TGTGCCAGCAGCTTTGGCGCAACTAATGAAAAACTGTTTTTT

d_gene: .
len: 16
v_gene: TRBV28
j_gene: TRBJ2-2
abundance: once
CDR3aa: CASGNWPGQYTGELFF
CDR3nt: TGTGCCAGCGGCAATTGGCCAGGACAGTACACCGGGGAGCTGTTTTTT

d_gene: .
len: 17
v_gene: TRBV10-2
j_gene: TRBJ1-1
abundance: .
CDR3aa: CASSAIRLDITNTEAFF
CDR3nt: TGCGCCAGCAGTGCCATACGACTAGACATTACGAACACTGAAGCTTTCTTT

d_gene: .
len: 17
v_gene: TRBV2
j_gene: TRBJ2-2
abundance: .
CDR3aa: CASSEDSGTTNTGELFF
CDR3nt: TGTGCCAGCAGTGAAGATTCAGGGACCACGAACACCGGGGAGCTGTTTTTT

d_gene: .
len: 13
v_gene: TRBV19
j_gene: TRBJ2-5
abundance: .
CDR3aa: CASTAGRQETQYF
CDR3nt: TGTGCCAGTACCGCGGGGCGGCAAGAGACCCAGTACTTC

d_gene: .
len: 16
v_gene: TRBV7-2
j_gene: TRBJ2-3
abundance: .
CDR3aa: CASSLDSGTNSDTQYF
CDR3nt: TGTGCCAGCAGCCTAGACTCCGGGACGAACTCAGATACGCAGTATTTT

d_gene: TRBD1
len: 14
v_gene: TRBV28
j_gene: TRBJ2-7
abundance: .
CDR3aa: CASSPPRDSYEQYF
CDR3nt: TGTGCCAGCAGTCCGCCAAGGGACAGCTACGAGCAGTACTTC

d_gene: .
len: 15
v_gene: TRBV30
j_gene: TRBJ1-2
abundance: .
CDR3aa: CAWSVSPRPNYGYTF
CDR3nt: TGTGCCTGGAGTGTATCCCCCAGGCCTAACTATGGCTACACCTTC

d_gene: .
len: 18
v_gene: TRBV28
j_gene: TRBJ1-5
abundance: .
CDR3aa: CASSLEANSRDSNQPQHF
CDR3nt: TGTGCCAGCAGTTTAGAGGCGAACAGCCGGGATAGCAATCAGCCCCAGCATTTT

d_gene: .
len: 15
v_gene: TRBV19
j_gene: TRBJ1-1
abundance: once
CDR3aa: CASSIDPGSGTEAFF
CDR3nt: TGTGCCAGTAGTATAGATCCGGGATCGGGCACTGAAGCTTTCTTT

d_gene: TRBD1
len: 15
v_gene: TRBV7-2
j_gene: TRBJ2-7
abundance: .
CDR3aa: CASSYPGQRSYEQYF
CDR3nt: TGTGCCAGCAGCTACCCGGGACAGCGAAGCTACGAGCAGTACTTC

d_gene: .
len: 12
v_gene: TRBV19
j_gene: TRBJ1-1
abundance: .
CDR3aa: CASRHGNTEAFF
CDR3nt: TGTGCCAGTAGACACGGGAACACTGAAGCTTTCTTT

d_gene: TRBD1
len: 14
v_gene: TRBV5-1
j_gene: TRBJ2-3
abundance: .
CDR3aa: CASSLEQGGDTQYF
CDR3nt: TGCGCCAGCAGCTTGGAACAGGGGGGAGATACGCAGTATTTT

d_gene: TRBD1
len: 15
v_gene: TRBV5-4
j_gene: TRBJ2-2
abundance: .
CDR3aa: CASSVDRAGPGELFF
CDR3nt: TGTGCCAGCAGCGTGGACAGGGCAGGACCCGGGGAGCTGTTTTTT

d_gene: .
len: 14
v_gene: TRBV7-2
j_gene: TRBJ2-1
abundance: once
CDR3aa: CASSLASPYNEQFF
CDR3nt: TGTGCCAGCAGCTTAGCATCCCCCTACAATGAGCAGTTCTTC

d_gene: TRBD1
len: 15
v_gene: TRBV7-2
j_gene: TRBJ2-1
abundance: .
CDR3aa: CASSSQTGLYNEQFF
CDR3nt: TGTGCCAGCAGCTCTCAGACAGGGTTATACAATGAGCAGTTCTTC

d_gene: TRBD1
len: 16
v_gene: TRBV5-1
j_gene: TRBJ2-2
abundance: .
CDR3aa: CASSPDREMNTGELFF
CDR3nt: TGCGCCAGCAGCCCCGACAGGGAAATGAACACCGGGGAGCTGTTTTTT